This T cell receptor beta chain was sequenced in a study of T cells in localized non-small cell lung cancer. Repertoires were generated with immunoSEQ multiplex PCR, while TCRdb's copy carries only in-frame clones and drops some. The table has over 25,000 clones, about 90% seen once. In regard to this clone: What it recognizes is unknown.

Study results and caveats: An association was observed between higher blood T cell density and longer overall survival. Uninvolved adjacent lung, not tumor, had the highest T cell clonality. Sequencing covered just one tumor region, so heterogeneity cannot be ruled out.

This clonotype originated in a woman aged 35 to 75 with stage I lung adenocarcinoma. Sequenced here: peripheral blood, sampled before any cancer treatment.

CDR3 DNA: TGCGCCAGCAGCCAAGAACCTGGGATGGGAGGAGAAGCTTTCTTT. Its translation is CASSQEPGMGGEAFF. The chain is built from TRBV4-3 and TRBJ1-1; D uncertain. CDR3 length: 15 amino acids. The V gene's germline CDR1 is LGHNA and CDR2 YSLEER. V lost 0 bases and J lost 8, with 16 bases in between.